These 8 T cell receptor beta chains were all obtained from the same sample, sequenced in a study of CD8 T cells in Susac syndrome. cDNA came from roughly 0.53 to 1 ug RNA primed by random hexamers. TCRdb re-derived calls from the immunoSEQ multiplex PCR reads in MiXCR, one entry per CDR3 protein. The sample lists approximately 100,000 distinct CDR3 sequences, 92% occurring once. The sequencing input was CD4+ T cells from PBMCs. These receptors originate from a human donor in good health.

The gene calls are TRBV29-1 and TRBJ1-1; tentatively, D is TRBD1 (5 bases). V dropped 4 bases and J dropped 1 base, with 13 bases sitting between them. Germline-derived CDR1 and CDR2 are SQVTM and ANQGSEA. The CDR3 loop spans 14 amino acids. The CDR3, as DNA: TGCAGCGTTGGTAGGGGACCCCCGAACACTGAAGCTTTCTTT. Translating it yields CSVGRGPPNTEAFF.

The V call is TRBV7-9, the J call TRBJ2-5, with D possibly being TRBD1 (6 bases). Germline V CDR1 and CDR2: SEHNR, FQNEAQ (reference sequence). V was trimmed by 6 bases and J by 5 bases, leaving 16 bases between them. The CDR3 is made up of 14 amino acids. CDR3 DNA: TGTGCCAGCAGGCCTACAGGGTTTGGTGAGACCCAGTACTTC. This encodes CASRPTGFGETQYF.

The genes are TRBV5-4 and TRBJ2-1, with TRBD2 matching over 9 bases. The V segment lost 2 bases and the J segment 1 base; nucleotides outside the gene matches: 4. The CDR3 extends over 16 amino acids. Germline CDR1 is SGHNT and CDR2 is YYREEE (reference sequence). CDR3 coding DNA: TGTGCCAGCAGCTTAGCGGGAGGCCCATCCTACAATGAGCAGTTCTTC. This encodes CASSLAGGPSYNEQFF.

V usage is TRBV7-9 and J usage is TRBJ1-2; the D is unclear. The V end was cut by 5 bases, the J end by 3 bases, with 10 bases between. Germline assignment: CDR1 SEHNR and CDR2 FQNEAQ (reference sequence). CDR3 size: 13 residues. CDR3 nucleotides: TGTGCCAGCAGCCTACTTCAACACTATGGCTACACCTTC. Protein product: CASSLLQHYGYTF.

CDR3 in amino acids: CASSQDGLAGGGTGELFF. In DNA form, the CDR3 reads TGTGCCAGCAGCCAAGATGGACTAGCGGGAGGCGGCACCGGGGAGCTGTTTTTT. The chain joins TRBV14 to TRBJ2-2, with 14 bases fitting TRBD2. V lost 0 bases and J lost 4; bases outside the gene matches: 4. The CDR3 contains 18 residues. Per germline, CDR1 SGHDN and CDR2 FVKESK.

This chain joins TRBV29-1 and TRBJ1-2, with TRBD1 matching 9 bases. This CDR3 spans 14 amino acids. V trimming: 6 bases; J trimming: 4 bases; junction bases outside the gene matches: 9. Germline V gene sequence: CDR1 SQVTM, CDR2 ANQGSEA. Written as DNA, the CDR3 is TGCAGCGTCGCCGGACAGGGGCGGACCTATGGCTACACCTTC. Translating gives CSVAGQGRTYGYTF.

This chain joins TRBV29-1 and TRBJ1-2; 7 bases fit TRBD1. The CDR3 sequence is 14 residues long. Germline CDR1 and CDR2: SQVTM and ANQGSEA. The ends lost 0 bases at V and 5 bases at J; junction bases unmatched: 6. The CDR3, as DNA: TGCAGCGTTGAAGAAGACAGGGTAGTGTATGGCTACACCTTC. This gives the protein CSVEEDRVVYGYTF.

This chain connects TRBV19 to TRBJ1-1; TRBD1 aligns across 7 bases. Germline-derived CDR1 and CDR2 are LNHDA and SQIVND (reference sequence). CDR3 length equals 13 residues. V gave up 10 bases and J gave up 4 bases; unmatched junction bases: 9. As DNA, the CDR3 is TGTGCCACCTCGCTCTCAGGGGGCACTGAAGCTTTCTTT. Protein: CATSLSGGTEAFF. The whole variable domain, remainder taken from reference TRBV19 and TRBJ1-1, is DGGITQSPKYLFRKEGQNVTLSCEQNLNHDAMYWYRQDPGQGLRLIYYSQIVNDFQKGDIAEGYSVSREKKESFPLTVTSAQKNPTAFYLCATSLSGGTEAFFGQGTRLTVV.